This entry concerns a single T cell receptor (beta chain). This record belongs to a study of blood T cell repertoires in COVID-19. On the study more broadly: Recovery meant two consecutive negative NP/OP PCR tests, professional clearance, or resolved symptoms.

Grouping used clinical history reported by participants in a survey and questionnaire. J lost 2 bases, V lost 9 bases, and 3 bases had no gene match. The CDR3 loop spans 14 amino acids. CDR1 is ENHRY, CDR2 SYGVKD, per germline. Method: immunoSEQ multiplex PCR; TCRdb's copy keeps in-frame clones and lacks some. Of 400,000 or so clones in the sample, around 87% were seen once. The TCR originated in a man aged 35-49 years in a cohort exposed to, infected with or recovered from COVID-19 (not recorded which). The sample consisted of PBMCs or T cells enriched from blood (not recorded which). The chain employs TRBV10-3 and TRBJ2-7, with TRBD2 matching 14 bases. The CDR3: CAMGTSGSPYEQYF. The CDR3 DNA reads TGTGCCATGGGGACTAGCGGGAGTCCCTACGAGCAGTACTTC.